The 10 T cell receptor beta chains in this list originate from one sample, sequenced in a study of radiotherapy plus CTLA-4 blockade in lung cancer (dated by TCRdb to 2016 to 2018). Library preparation was by the immunoSEQ multiplex PCR assay. Not all clones reach the TCRdb copy of this immuneACCESS table, which keeps in-frame sequences only. Checked studies attribute under half of the gap to unresolved V genes and leave the rest unexplained. In this sample the table shows roughly 85,000 clones, approximately 86% of which occur a single time. The ten top clones hold around 17% of the sample. The sequencing used peripheral blood, collected from a patient treated with radiotherapy plus ipilimumab. These receptors all come from a human donor with non-small cell lung cancer that progressed on radiotherapy plus ipilimumab.

The chain has TRBV28 and TRBJ2-1; D not resolved. The CDR3 loop spans 11 amino acids. Germline lookup yields CDR1 MDHEN and CDR2 SYDVKM. V dropped 6 bases and J dropped 6 bases, with 6 bases sitting between them. CDR3: CASSPLNEQFF. The CDR3 nucleotides read TGTGCCAGCAGCCCCCTCAATGAGCAGTTCTTC.

This chain connects TRBV19 to TRBJ2-7; 7 bases fit TRBD2. The CDR3 totals 14 residues. CDR1 is LNHDA and CDR2 is SQIVND in the germline V gene (reference sequence). V gave up 5 bases and J gave up 2 bases; unmatched junction bases: 6. The CDR3 loop is CASSQLAEPYEQYF. CDR3 DNA: TGTGCCAGTAGTCAGCTAGCGGAACCCTACGAGCAGTACTTC. The full variable domain, with the rest looked up from reference TRBV19 and TRBJ2-7, is DGGITQSPKYLFRKEGQNVTLSCEQNLNHDAMYWYRQDPGQGLRLIYYSQIVNDFQKGDIAEGYSVSREKKESFPLTVTSAQKNPTAFYLCASSQLAEPYEQYFGPGTRLTVT.

This clone was observed a single time. The chain combines TRBV15 with TRBJ2-5, with a tentative D call TRBD1 (6 bases). The CDR3 runs 14 residues. Trimming took 2 bases from V and 3 from J, leaving 10 bases between them. The germline gives CDR1 LNHNV, CDR2 YYDKDF (reference sequence). CDR3 residues: CATSRTGTKETQYF. CDR3 DNA sequence: TGTGCCACCAGCAGAACCGGGACAAAAGAGACCCAGTACTTC.

The J gene is TRBJ2-1, the V gene TRBV6-6; D possibly corresponds to TRBD2 (5 bases). Germline loops: CDR1 MNHNY, CDR2 SVGAGI (reference sequence). This CDR3 has 15 residues. V was pared by 7 bases and J by 7 bases, with 20 bases between. The DNA of the CDR3 is TGTGCCAGCACCCGTGGACCCCTCGGCGGGAATGAGCAGTTCTTC. Amino acids: CASTRGPLGGNEQFF.

The V call is TRBV7-2, the J call TRBJ2-7; the D gene is possibly TRBD2 (5 bases). This CDR3 has 16 amino acids. CDR1 is SGHTA, CDR2 FQGNSA, per germline. V was pared by 5 bases and J by 3 bases, with 20 bases between. The CDR3 spells CASSLSHTAGGYEQYF. CDR3 nucleotides: TGTGCCAGCAGCCTATCCCACACCGCGGGCGGCTACGAGCAGTACTTC.

V is TRBV28 and J is TRBJ2-7; TRBD1 matches at 10 bases. This CDR3 region has 14 residues. Per germline, CDR1 MDHEN and CDR2 SYDVKM. V shed 7 bases, J shed 7 bases, and the junction held 10 bases outside the gene matches. The CDR3 nucleotides are TGTGCCAGCATCATAGGGACAGGGGTTCGGGAGCAGTACTTC. Protein product: CASIIGTGVREQYF.

The gene calls are TRBV7-2 and TRBJ1-6; D ambiguous. Trimming stripped 1 base from V and 7 bases from J, with 11 bases between. Germline-derived CDR1 and CDR2 are SGHTA and FQGNSA. The CDR3 consists of 15 residues. CDR3 bases: TGTGCCAGCAGCTTAGAGACCCCACGGAATTCACCCCTCCACTTT. Protein product: CASSLETPRNSPLHF.

This clone was seen only a few times. The V and J genes are TRBV18 and TRBJ2-3; either TRBD1 or TRBD2 may supply D (6 bases each). Germline V gene lookup returns CDR1 KGHSH and CDR2 LQKENI. Trimming took off 2 bases at V and 3 bases at J, with 18 bases between the two ends. This CDR3 is built from 17 residues. This CDR3 reads CASSPISLQGRTDTQYF. The DNA for the CDR3 is TGTGCCAGCTCACCAATAAGCCTCCAGGGGAGGACAGATACGCAGTATTTT.

V usage is TRBV7-2 and J usage is TRBJ1-2; D is undetermined. Germline CDR1 is SGHTA and CDR2 is FQGNSA. This CDR3 is 13 amino acids long. V was trimmed by 0 bases and J by 7 bases, leaving 9 bases between them. CDR3 loop: CASSLASASGYTF. CDR3 nucleotide sequence: TGTGCCAGCAGCTTAGCGTCGGCTTCTGGCTACACCTTC.

The chain joins TRBV6-6 to TRBJ1-2, with 10 bases aligning to TRBD1. The length of the CDR3 is 14 residues. V trimming: 1 base; J trimming: 8 bases; junction bases outside the gene matches: 4. CDR1 and CDR2 (germline): MNHNY, SVGAGI (reference sequence). The CDR3, as DNA: TGTGCCAGCAGTTACTGGGACAGGGGAAGAGGCTACACCTTC. This translates into CASSYWDRGRGYTF.